This record looks at one T cell receptor (beta chain) sequence and its context. The specificity of this receptor is unknown. The input lacks base qualities; no much larger clone sits a single base away. The intended sense of this specimen's time point label: approximately 2 years on ibrutinib. Roughly 2.2 micrograms of genomic DNA were extracted from cryopreserved PBMCs for TCR beta library preparation. Longitudinal blood samples from CLL patients on ibrutinib monotherapy underwent high-throughput TCR beta sequencing. The patients took part in an open-label, single-center phase 2 trial of ibrutinib monotherapy. Each clonotype received, on average, approximately 9.9x coverage in deep resolution sequencing performed on a MiSeq, where the target depth lay between 1 in 1 million and 1 in 200,000 T cells. The immunoSEQ hsTCRB Kit was used to generate the TCR beta libraries. Concerning the study's data processing: Data were analyzed with ImmunoSEQ Data Assistant and ImmunoSEQ Analyzer, with V, D and J genes assigned per IMGT definitions. Clonality was computed as one minus normalized Shannon entropy of productive rearrangement frequencies, ranging from 0 to 1. Only overrepresented clonotypes making up at least 0.05% of each patient's repertoire were included in the public clonotype analysis. About twelve repertoires from age-matched healthy donors, obtained from immuneACCESS, served as clonality controls. Not all clones reach the TCRdb copy of this immuneACCESS table, which keeps in-frame sequences only. Checked studies attribute under half of the gap to unresolved V genes and leave the rest unexplained. Clonal size and the V and J genes are those of that table, whereas D and trimming came from the DNA. In all, the sample holds more than 200,000 clones, and 70% of those were seen once. The top ten clonotypes cover approximately 15% of the sample.

These data originate in a study of cytotoxic CD8 clonotypes in ibrutinib-treated CLL (dated by TCRdb to the early 2020s). Concerning the study at large: The cohort was composed of some twelve relapsed/refractory and around 15 treatment-naive patients; IGHV unmutated status was identified in 17 patients. On average, each sample had some 260,000 productive templates and 94,082 productive rearrangements. Samples at response were collected after a median of 12 months of treatment, with a range of about 6 to 40 months. Responses were partial in 25 or so patients and complete in 2; after median about 63 months follow-up, some 14 stayed in remission and approximately twelve progressed. Of the approximately 90 people in the trial, 26 had longitudinal samples available. Every sample from remission and from progressive disease was obtained while the patients were still on ibrutinib. Cryopreserved peripheral blood mononuclear cells were obtained before treatment, at response, and at either sustained remission or disease progression. Findings and caveats that apply to the study as a whole: Public clonotypes were rare and either shrank or stayed stable during treatment, and the rise in clonality at ibrutinib response reflected expansion of private clonotypes. Baseline clonality exceeded that of age-matched healthy donors and correlated strongly with circulating CD8+ T-cell counts. An increase in clonality was observed at ibrutinib response, with clonality remaining stable during sustained remission and falling back toward baseline at progression. Sampling times were not matched between patients in sustained remission and patients whose disease was progressing, and lymph node repertoires were not examined.

The CDR3 measures 16 amino acids from cysteine to phenylalanine. The DNA shown is the 48-base CDR3, in frame from base 1. Taken from the germline V gene, the CDR1 and CDR2 loops are SGHVS and FNYEAQ. Clipping removes 5 bases from V and 3 bases from J, with 5 as the unmatched junction base count. The V and J segments used are TRBV7-6 and TRBJ2-1, with 12 junctional bases fitting TRBD1. The receptor was derived from a human donor with chronic lymphocytic leukemia. The input for sequencing was PBMCs, taken after 24 months of ibrutinib treatment. In nucleotide form, the sequence is TGTGCCAGCAGCCCGGGGACAGGGGGCTTCTACAATGAGCAGTTCTTC. Translated, it reads CASSPGTGGFYNEQFF.